Each of the 29 T cell receptor beta chains below was sequenced from the same sample in a study of blood T cell repertoires in COVID-19. Profiled with immunoSEQ multiplex PCR; TCRdb holds only in-frame clones, not every one. The sample shows 150,000 or so clones, approximately 86% of them seen only once. What was sequenced was peripheral blood. The receptors here all came from a man aged 60-69 years with acute or convalescent COVID-19.

V gene TRBV28 combines with J gene TRBJ1-4; 8 bases fit TRBD1. V gave up 8 bases and J gave up 8 bases; unmatched junction bases: 22. The germline gives CDR1 MDHEN, CDR2 SYDVKM. The CDR3 sequence is 18 residues long. The CDR3 reads CASAATADQGAMKEKLFF. Written as DNA, the CDR3 is TGTGCCAGCGCCGCTACCGCTGACCAGGGGGCCATGAAAGAAAAACTGTTTTTT.

This chain uses TRBV28 with TRBJ2-1; weak D call: TRBD2 (6 bases). The CDR3 loop spans 15 amino acids. The V and J ends lost 2 bases and 3 bases respectively, with 11 bases between them. Germline CDR1 reads MDHEN; CDR2 reads SYDVKM. As DNA, the CDR3 is TGTGCCAGCAGTTTAGTAATGACTAGCTACAATGAGCAGTTCTTC. As protein: CASSLVMTSYNEQFF.

The chain links TRBV5-4 to TRBJ2-3; 7 bases agree with TRBD2. Germline trimming cut 2 bases from V and 12 bases from J; bases unmatched to any gene: 3. Germline V lookup: CDR1 SGHNT, CDR2 YYREEE (reference sequence). This CDR3 is built from 11 residues. CDR3 residues: CASSLAGIQYF. The CDR3, as DNA: TGTGCCAGCAGCTTAGCGGGAATTCAGTATTTT. Full variable domain (missing parts from reference TRBV5-4 and TRBJ2-3): ETGVTQSPTHLIKTRGQQVTLRCSSQSGHNTVSWYQQALGQGPQFIFQYYREEENGRGNFPPRFSGLQFPNYSSELNVNALELDDSALYLCASSLAGIQYFGPGTRLTVL.

This clone was detected only once. This sequence joins TRBV2 and TRBJ1-6; 7 bases align to TRBD1. Germline CDR1 and CDR2: SNHLY and FYNNEI. The CDR3 totals 14 residues. V lost 1 base to trimming and J lost 6 bases; unmatched junction nucleotides: 0. This CDR3 reads CASSEEGANSPLHF. The DNA of the CDR3 is TGTGCCAGCAGTGAAGAGGGGGCTAATTCACCCCTCCACTTT.

This sequence joins TRBV5-1 and TRBJ2-3; 7 nucleotides align to TRBD1. Unmatched junction bases numbered 2, after V lost 4 bases and J lost 0 bases. Germline V gene data show CDR1 as SGHRS and CDR2 as YFSETQ. The length of the CDR3 is 14 residues. The CDR3 nucleotides are TGCGCCAGCAGCCCGGGACAGAGCACAGATACGCAGTATTTT. Translation: CASSPGQSTDTQYF. The entire variable domain, with the rest obtained from reference TRBV5-1 and TRBJ2-3, is as follows: KAGVTQTPRYLIKTRGQQVTLSCSPISGHRSVSWYQQTPGQGLQFLFEYFSETQRNKGNFPGRFSGRQFSNSRSEMNVSTLELGDSALYLCASSPGQSTDTQYFGPGTRLTVL.

This clone was counted once. The J gene is TRBJ1-5, the V gene TRBV7-9; no clear D. This CDR3 contains 14 residues. The germline V gene encodes CDR1 SEHNR and CDR2 FQNEAQ (reference sequence). V was cut by 7 bases and J by 3 bases, with 13 bases left in between. In DNA form, the CDR3 reads TGTGCCAGCACCACTGGCAGGTACAATCAGCCCCAGCATTTT. Protein product: CASTTGRYNQPQHF.

The V call is TRBV12-5, the J call TRBJ1-3, with D uncertain. Trimming took off 6 bases at V and 8 bases at J, with 14 bases between the two ends. The CDR3 is 13 residues long. CDR1 is LGHNT, CDR2 FRNRAP, per germline. Written as DNA, the CDR3 is TGTGCTAGTGGACAGACCCCCGGGGACACCATATATTTT. Residues: CASGQTPGDTIYF.

This chain uses TRBV6-5 with TRBJ1-1, with D unresolved. The V gene's germline CDR1 is MNHEY and CDR2 SVGAGI. CDR3 size: 12 residues. V was trimmed by 7 bases and J by 6 bases, leaving 12 bases between them. The CDR3 region has the DNA TGTGCCAGCATGCGAGGAAGAGCTGAAGCTTTCTTT. Its protein product is CASMRGRAEAFF.

The rearrangement links TRBV3-1 (or the pseudogene TRBV3-2) to TRBJ1-4; possible D gene TRBD1, 5 bases. The ends were cut back, 3 bases at V and 8 bases at J, with 7 bases in the middle. This CDR3 is built from 12 residues. CDR1 LGHDT and CDR2 YNNKEL come from the germline V gene (reference sequence). The CDR3 coding sequence is TGTGCCAGCAGCCAGGGGCGGGAAAAACTGTTTTTT. It encodes CASSQGREKLFF.

CDR3 residues: CASREGRRQGGGELFF. CDR3 DNA: TGTGCCAGTAGAGAGGGACGGCGGCAGGGAGGCGGGGAGCTGTTTTTT. The chain employs TRBV19 and TRBJ2-2; D may be TRBD2 (6 bases). Per the germline V gene, CDR1 is LNHDA and CDR2 is SQIVND (reference sequence). The CDR3 runs 16 residues. Trimming stripped 6 bases from V and 7 bases from J, with 21 bases between.

The chain carries TRBV5-1 and TRBJ2-7; 7 positions match TRBD1. V dropped 4 bases and J dropped 2; count of bases not matched to a gene: 3. CDR3 length: 13 residues. Germline-derived CDR1 and CDR2 are SGHRS and YFSETQ. CDR3 in amino acids: CASSKDRPYEQYF. The CDR3 DNA follows: TGCGCCAGCAGCAAGGACAGGCCCTACGAGCAGTACTTC.

V gene TRBV7-2 combines with J gene TRBJ2-1; D gene ambiguous. In germline, CDR1 is SGHTA, CDR2 FQGNSA. CDR3 size: 12 residues. Trimming stripped 1 base from V and 7 bases from J, with 5 bases between. CDR3: CASSLGRNEQFF. In DNA, the CDR3 is TGTGCCAGCAGCTTAGGCAGGAATGAGCAGTTCTTC.

The rearrangement uses TRBV7-6 and TRBJ1-4, with 10 bases identical to TRBD1. The V and J ends lost 0 bases and 6 bases, in that order; junction bases with no gene match: 10. In germline, CDR1 is SGHVS, CDR2 FNYEAQ. The CDR3 is 18 amino acids. The CDR3 DNA reads as TGTGCCAGCAGCTTAGCAAGGGACAGGGGCATTTCAGATGAAAAACTGTTTTTT. Its translation is CASSLARDRGISDEKLFF.

This clone was recorded at least ten times. This sequence joins TRBV2 and TRBJ2-1; D is perhaps TRBD2 (5 bases). In germline, CDR1 is SNHLY, CDR2 FYNNEI. CDR3 length: 16 amino acids. Trimming stripped 4 bases from V and 4 bases from J, with 17 bases between. Here the CDR3 DNA reads TGTGCCAGCAGTGGGGTTCAGCGGCCACAATACAATGAGCAGTTCTTC. Amino acid sequence: CASSGVQRPQYNEQFF.

This chain links TRBV6-5 with TRBJ1-5; D unresolved. Germline CDR1 is MNHEY and CDR2 is SVGAGI. Between the trimmed V and J ends, which lost 2 bases and 0 bases, there was a span of 11 bases. The CDR3 runs to 16 residues. The CDR3 is CASSYEMRGSNQPQHF. CDR3 nucleotides: TGTGCCAGCAGTTACGAGATGCGAGGTAGCAATCAGCCCCAGCATTTT.

This clone was observed a single time. This rearrangement joins TRBV5-4 to TRBJ2-7; a weak D match, TRBD2 (6 bases). The V end lost 4 bases, the J end lost 0 bases, and 14 bases lay between the germline ends. The CDR3 runs to 15 residues. CDR1 and CDR2 (germline): SGHNT, YYREEE (reference sequence). CDR3 protein: CASSPGRGSSYEQYF. DNA of the CDR3: TGTGCCAGCAGCCCCGGTCGGGGGAGCTCCTACGAGCAGTACTTC.

This clone appeared a single time. DNA for the CDR3: TGTGCCAGCAGTTCCGGACTAGAGGGAAACAATGAGCAGTTCTTC. Its translation is CASSSGLEGNNEQFF. The chain uses TRBV28 and TRBJ2-1; TRBD2 agrees at 7 bases. In germline, CDR1 is MDHEN, CDR2 SYDVKM. V was clipped by 4 bases and J by 5 bases; unmatched bases: 8. The CDR3 extends over 15 amino acids. Full variable domain (missing parts from reference TRBV28 and TRBJ2-1): DVKVTQSSRYLVKRTGEKVFLECVQDMDHENMFWYRQDPGLGLRLIYFSYDVKMKEKGDIPEGYSVSREKKERFSLILESASTNQTSMYLCASSSGLEGNNEQFFGPGTRLTVL.

The chain couples TRBV12-3 or TRBV12-4 to TRBJ1-6; tentatively, D is TRBD1 (6 bases). V lost 10 bases, J lost 10 bases, and 17 bases lay in between. The CDR3 is made up of 13 amino acids. The CDR3 DNA follows: TGTGCCACTGGGGGGGGCGCATCCTCACCCCTCCACTTT. Its protein product is CATGGGASSPLHF.

The chain uses TRBV2 and TRBJ2-1; TRBD2 matches 8 bases. The germline CDR1 and CDR2 sequences are SNHLY and FYNNEI. CDR3 length equals 12 residues. V lost 8 bases and J lost 10; bases outside the gene matches: 7. The CDR3 DNA reads as TGTGCCAGCGGGACTAGTCTCTACGAGCAGTTCTTC. Residues: CASGTSLYEQFF.

The rearrangement links TRBV4-2 to TRBJ1-1; D perhaps matches TRBD1 (5 bases). This CDR3 is 12 amino acids long. Germline-derived CDR1 and CDR2 are LGHNA and YNFKEQ. V dropped 5 bases and J dropped 4 bases, with 8 bases sitting between them. The CDR3 protein is CASSSQVTEAFF. As DNA, the CDR3 is TGTGCCAGCAGCTCACAGGTCACTGAAGCTTTCTTT.

V usage is TRBV5-5 and J usage is TRBJ1-2; a possible D gene is TRBD1 (6 bases). CDR3 length: 15 residues. Germline lookup yields CDR1 SGHKS and CDR2 YYEKEE (reference sequence). Trimming shortened V by 3 bases and J by 3 bases, and 15 bases separated the two germline ends. The CDR3 sequence: CASSSRGRDDYGYTF. CDR3 sequence (DNA): TGTGCCAGCAGCTCCAGGGGCCGCGACGACTATGGCTACACCTTC. Complete variable domain (other parts from reference TRBV5-5 and TRBJ1-2): DAGVTQSPTHLIKTRGQQVTLRCSPISGHKSVSWYQQVLGQGPQFIFQYYEKEERGRGNFPDRFSARQFPNYSSELNVNALLLGDSALYLCASSSRGRDDYGYTFGSGTRLTVV.

The V call is TRBV7-3, the J call TRBJ2-1; 10 bases match TRBD2. The CDR3 is 16 residues long. After removal of 5 bases from V and 9 bases from J, the junction contained 13 bases not matched to a gene. Germline V gene data show CDR1 as SGHTA and CDR2 as FQGTGA. The CDR3, as DNA: TGTGCCAGCAGCCCATCGAGCGGGAGGGTGGGTAGTGAGCAGTTCTTC. It is translated as CASSPSSGRVGSEQFF. Full variable domain (missing parts from reference TRBV7-3 and TRBJ2-1): GAGVSQTPSNKVTEKGKYVELRCDPISGHTALYWYRQSLGQGPEFLIYFQGTGAADDSGLPNDRFFAVRPEGSVSTLKIQRTERGDSAVYLCASSPSSGRVGSEQFFGPGTRLTVL.

The V call is TRBV28, the J call TRBJ1-4; 8 bases agree with TRBD1. This CDR3 has 15 residues. Germline CDR1 and CDR2: MDHEN and SYDVKM. Germline trimming cut 5 bases from V and 8 bases from J; bases unmatched to any gene: 10. CDR3 in DNA: TGTGCCAGCAGTACAAACAGGGGGATGAGGGAAAAACTGTTTTTT. Amino acid sequence: CASSTNRGMREKLFF.

J is TRBJ1-2 and V is TRBV28; 7 nucleotides agree with TRBD1. Unmatched junction bases numbered 5, after V lost 8 bases and J lost 2 bases. The CDR3 consists of 13 residues. The germline CDR1 and CDR2 sequences are MDHEN and SYDVKM. The chain's CDR3 is CASGRQGNYGYTF. CDR3 DNA: TGTGCCAGCGGGAGACAGGGAAACTATGGCTACACCTTC.

This clone was seen a few times. This sequence joins TRBV28 and TRBJ2-1; D is unresolved. V lost 1 base, J lost 2 bases, and 12 bases lay in between. CDR1 is MDHEN, CDR2 SYDVKM, per germline. CDR3 length: 16 amino acids. CDR3 loop: CASSLLTLRAYNEQFF. Here the CDR3 DNA reads TGTGCCAGCAGTTTATTAACCCTCCGGGCCTACAATGAGCAGTTCTTC.

The chain employs TRBV20-1 and TRBJ2-1; the D is unclear. Germline V CDR1 and CDR2: DFQATT, SNEGSKA (reference sequence). The CDR3 covers 11 residues. V was pared by 1 base and J by 11 bases, with 9 bases between. Here the CDR3 DNA reads TGCAGTGCTAGAGGTGGGCTAAAGCAGTTCTTC. It codes for CSARGGLKQFF.

The CDR3 sequence: CASRSLAVQETQYF. In nucleotides, the CDR3 is TGTGCCAGCAGATCTCTAGCGGTACAAGAGACCCAGTACTTC. V usage is TRBV28 and J usage is TRBJ2-5, with TRBD2 matching 7 bases. V dropped 6 bases and J dropped 2; count of bases not matched to a gene: 6. Germline V gene sequence: CDR1 MDHEN, CDR2 SYDVKM. The CDR3 has 14 residues.

This chain joins TRBV27 and TRBJ2-3; 7 bases map to TRBD2. The V gene's germline CDR1 is MNHEY and CDR2 SMNVEV (reference sequence). The trim removed 3 bases at V and 2 bases at J, leaving 5 bases unmatched. The CDR3 is made up of 15 amino acids. As DNA, the CDR3 is TGTGCCAGCAGTTTGCGGCTAGCGGACACAGATACGCAGTATTTT. It encodes CASSLRLADTDTQYF.

This clone was picked up a small number of times. The V call is TRBV7-2, the J call TRBJ2-7; 7 bases are a match to TRBD1. Germline lookup yields CDR1 SGHTA and CDR2 FQGNSA. This CDR3 is 15 amino acids long. J gave up 3 bases and V 2 bases, and 7 bases lay outside the gene matches. Here the CDR3 DNA reads TGTGCCAGCAGCTTACTGACAGGGAGCAGCTACGAGCAGTACTTC. Translated: CASSLLTGSSYEQYF.